Following are 24 T cell receptor beta chains from one sample sequenced in a study of early T cells in non-severe SARS-CoV-2 infection. TCRdb independently ran MiXCR on the 5' RACE reads; one entry per CDR3 protein. The sample has approximately 35,000 distinct CDR3 sequences; 4.5% to 7% are singletons. Sequencing used whole blood. The source of these receptors is an adult who was a healthcare worker with PCR-confirmed SARS-CoV-2 infection or an uninfected control (not recorded which).

This clonotype was detected ten times or more. The rearrangement joins TRBV5-1 to TRBJ2-7; 9 positions agree with TRBD1. This CDR3 spans 14 amino acids. V trimming: 4 bases; J trimming: 4 bases; junction bases outside the gene matches: 6. Germline CDR1 is SGHRS and CDR2 is YFSETQ. The CDR3 nucleotides read TGCGCCAGCAGCGGAGCGGGACAGGGATACGAGCAGTACTTC. Its translation: CASSGAGQGYEQYF.

There are many counts of this clonotype. The V and J genes are TRBV29-1 and TRBJ2-3, with 13 bases lining up with TRBD2. The CDR3 length is 17 residues. With V trimmed by 0 bases and J by 6 bases, 9 bases remained unmatched. CDR1 SQVTM and CDR2 ANQGSEA come from the germline V gene. CDR3 sequence reads: CSVEDLFGTSGVDTQYF. For the CDR3, the DNA is TGCAGCGTTGAAGATCTGTTTGGGACTAGCGGGGTTGATACGCAGTATTTT.

The chain employs TRBV7-9 and TRBJ1-2; D gene ambiguous. CDR3 length equals 12 residues. Trimming took off 5 bases at V and 3 bases at J, with 7 bases between the two ends. Germline V lookup: CDR1 SEHNR, CDR2 FQNEAQ (reference sequence). As DNA, the CDR3 is TGTGCCAGCAGCACGGACCACTATGGCTACACCTTC. It is translated as CASSTDHYGYTF.

CDR3 coding DNA: TGTGCCATCAACGACAGAAAGAACACTGAAGCTTTCTTT. Translation: CAINDRKNTEAFF. This chain joins TRBV10-3 and TRBJ1-1; tentative D call: TRBD1 (5 bases). This CDR3 contains 13 residues. Germline V gene data show CDR1 as ENHRY and CDR2 as SYGVKD. V lost 7 bases, J lost 1 base, and 10 bases lay in between.

This clonotype occurred a few times. The chain links TRBV11-2 to TRBJ2-5; D may be TRBD1 (6 bases). V lost 3 bases and J lost 2, with 7 bases in between. This CDR3 has 13 amino acids. Germline V gene lookup returns CDR1 SGHAT and CDR2 FQNNGV. CDR3 loop: CASSFDRQETQYF. CDR3 coding DNA: TGTGCCAGCAGCTTCGACAGGCAAGAGACCCAGTACTTC. Based on the CDR3 plus reference TRBV11-2 and TRBJ2-5, the full variable domain is EAGVAQSPRYKIIEKRQSVAFWCNPISGHATLYWYQQILGQGPKLLIQFQNNGVVDDSQLPKDRFSAERLKGVDSTLKIQPAKLEDSAVYLCASSFDRQETQYFGPGTRLLVL.

The chain combines TRBV6-1 with TRBJ2-7; 9 positions match TRBD1. The CDR3 has 17 residues. The trim removed 1 base at V and 2 bases at J, leaving 9 bases unmatched. From germline, CDR1 is MNHNS and CDR2 SASEGT. CDR3 in amino acids: CASSEVWGQGSTYEQYF. The DNA for the CDR3 is TGTGCCAGCAGTGAAGTTTGGGGACAGGGATCAACCTACGAGCAGTACTTC.

This clonotype is medium-sized within its sample. This chain connects TRBV27 to TRBJ2-5, with 7 positions matching TRBD1. V was clipped by 5 bases and J by 7 bases; unmatched bases: 16. The CDR3 spans 16 residues. Looked up from germline, CDR1 is MNHEY and CDR2 is SMNVEV (reference sequence). The CDR3 DNA follows: TGTGCCAGCAGTCGTAAATGGGACAGCCGACGATGGACCCAGTACTTC. Amino acid sequence: CASSRKWDSRRWTQYF.

In its sample, this clonotype was seen many times. The CDR3 sequence is CASSIVKGLEQYF. The CDR3 DNA follows: TGTGCCAGTAGTATTGTGAAGGGGCTGGAGCAGTACTTC. The chain recombines TRBV19 with TRBJ2-7; D possibly corresponds to TRBD1 (5 bases). Germline CDR1 reads LNHDA; CDR2 reads SQIVND (reference sequence). There are 13 residues in the CDR3. V lost 3 bases, J lost 7 bases, and 13 bases lay in between.

The sample holds a few counts of this clonotype. The chain is built from TRBV11-2 and TRBJ2-5; the D is unclear. V shed 0 bases and J shed 4 bases, with 9 bases lying between them. The CDR3 has 14 residues. The germline V gene has CDR1 SGHAT and CDR2 FQNNGV. In nucleotides, the CDR3 is TGTGCCAGCAGCTTAGACCTATTAGGAGAGACCCAGTACTTC. Its protein is CASSLDLLGETQYF.

Many counts were recorded for this clonotype. This rearrangement joins TRBV4-3 to TRBJ2-2; 9 positions match TRBD2. Germline loops: CDR1 LGHNA, CDR2 YSLEER. CDR3 length equals 17 residues. The ends lost 0 bases at V and 5 bases at J; junction bases unmatched: 7. CDR3 amino acids: CASSQEVLAGRTGELFF. The CDR3 DNA sequence: TGCGCCAGCAGCCAAGAGGTTCTAGCGGGGCGAACCGGGGAGCTGTTTTTT.

This clonotype was picked up a small number of times. The V call is TRBV11-2, the J call TRBJ2-3; 8 bases match TRBD2. The germline V gene has CDR1 SGHAT and CDR2 FQNNGV. Trimming cost V 6 bases and J 0 bases; bases outside gene matches: 11. This CDR3 comprises 17 residues. The CDR3 DNA reads as TGTGCCAGCAGGAGGCGGGGGGCCGCTCTTAGCACAGATACGCAGTATTTT. This gives the protein CASRRRGAALSTDTQYF.

In this sample, this clonotype turned up many times. The chain is built from TRBV5-6 and TRBJ2-3, with 11 nucleotides matching TRBD1. CDR1 and CDR2 from the germline V gene are SGHDT and YYEEEE. The CDR3 extends over 13 amino acids. J lost 5 bases, V lost 5 bases, and 1 base had no gene match. Written as DNA, the CDR3 is TGTGCCAGCAGGGGACAGGGGGGAGATACGCAGTATTTT. Translation: CASRGQGGDTQYF.

This clonotype showed up just a few times. The junction differs from germline at one of its ends, possibly a read error. CDR3 residues: CASSGIGDTEVFF. CDR3 sequence (DNA): TGCGCCAGCAGCGGAATAGGGGACACTGAAGTTTTCTTT. The chain uses TRBV5-1 and TRBJ1-1; D may be TRBD1 (6 bases). The CDR3 contains 13 residues. Germline assignment: CDR1 SGHRS and CDR2 YFSETQ. Looking up the rest from reference TRBV5-1 and TRBJ1-1 gives the full variable domain: KAGVTQTPRYLIKTRGQQVTLSCSPISGHRSVSWYQQTPGQGLQFLFEYFSETQRNKGNFPGRFSGRQFSNSRSEMNVSTLELGDSALYLCASSGIGDTEVFFGQGTRLTVV.

The gene calls are TRBV2 and TRBJ2-7; D is unresolved. The germline V and J ends were trimmed by 6 bases and 6 bases, with 18 bases remaining between them. The CDR3 consists of 14 residues. Germline V CDR1 and CDR2: SNHLY, FYNNEI. CDR3: CASSPRPTTGEQYF. CDR3 in DNA: TGTGCCAGCAGCCCTCGGCCGACGACGGGCGAGCAGTACTTC.

This clonotype has a count of ten or more. The chain recombines TRBV18 with TRBJ1-1; 8 bases are a match to TRBD1. CDR3 length: 13 residues. Germline assignment: CDR1 KGHSH and CDR2 LQKENI. V was clipped by 5 bases and J by 4 bases; unmatched bases: 3. CDR3 amino acids: CASSSDRATEAFF. The DNA for the CDR3 is TGTGCCAGCTCATCGGACAGGGCCACTGAAGCTTTCTTT. Drawing the rest from reference TRBV18 and TRBJ1-1, the complete variable domain is NAGVMQNPRHLVRRRGQEARLRCSPMKGHSHVYWYRQLPEEGLKFMVYLQKENIIDESGMPKERFSAEFPKEGPSILRIQQVVRGDSAAYFCASSSDRATEAFFGQGTRLTVV.

The V call is TRBV6-1, the J call TRBJ2-3; 15 bases are a match to TRBD2. Looked up from germline, CDR1 is MNHNS and CDR2 is SASEGT. The CDR3 length is 16 residues. J gave up 5 bases and V 2 bases, and 2 bases lay outside the gene matches. The CDR3, as DNA: TGTGCCAGCAGTGAATGGACTAGCGGGGGGGGAGATACGCAGTATTTT. Protein: CASSEWTSGGGDTQYF.

The chain uses TRBV19 and TRBJ1-6; TRBD1 might be the D (5 bases). The germline gives CDR1 LNHDA, CDR2 SQIVND (reference sequence). The ends were cut back, 3 bases at V and 0 bases at J, with 12 bases in the middle. CDR3 length equals 17 residues. The CDR3 sequence: CASSMGDRSSYNSPLHF. CDR3 sequence (DNA): TGTGCCAGTAGTATGGGAGACAGAAGCTCCTATAATTCACCCCTCCACTTT.

This clonotype was counted at least ten times. J is TRBJ2-3 and V is TRBV11-2; the D gene is possibly TRBD2 (5 bases). CDR1 is SGHAT, CDR2 FQNNGV, per germline. This CDR3 has 14 amino acids. The V end was cut by 7 bases, the J end by 0 bases, with 11 bases between. The CDR3 protein is CASTPRGSTDTQYF. CDR3 sequence (DNA): TGTGCCAGCACCCCACGCGGGAGCACAGATACGCAGTATTTT.

There are many counts of this clonotype. The chain carries TRBV20-1 and TRBJ1-5; TRBD1 agrees at 7 bases. CDR1 and CDR2 (germline): DFQATT, SNEGSKA (reference sequence). The J segment lost 3 bases and the V segment lost 2 bases, leaving 1 base of the junction unmatched. This CDR3 is 13 amino acids long. The DNA for the CDR3 is TGCAGTGCTAGACAGGGGGACAATCAGCCCCAGCATTTT. Translated: CSARQGDNQPQHF.

This clonotype was counted at least ten times. V gene TRBV5-4 combines with J gene TRBJ2-7; 10 bases agree with TRBD2. This CDR3 contains 17 residues. The germline gives CDR1 SGHNT, CDR2 YYREEE (reference sequence). Trimming at V came to 0 bases and at J to 3 bases, leaving 9 bases not matched to a gene. Here the CDR3 DNA reads TGTGCCAGCAGCTTGGGAAGCGGGGGGGCTAAACACTACGAGCAGTACTTC. The encoded protein is CASSLGSGGAKHYEQYF.

The V gene is TRBV30, the J gene TRBJ1-5; the D gene is possibly TRBD1 (6 bases). V gave up 2 bases and J gave up 4 bases, with 15 bases separating them. This CDR3 spans 15 amino acids. Germline lookup yields CDR1 GTSNPN and CDR2 SVGIG (reference sequence). The CDR3 sequence is CAWSFPGTTNQPQHF. The CDR3 DNA sequence: TGTGCCTGGAGTTTCCCCGGGACAACTAATCAGCCCCAGCATTTT.

The rearrangement links TRBV18 to TRBJ2-3; the D is unclear. Germline CDR1 and CDR2: KGHSH and LQKENI. This CDR3 region has 15 residues. Trimming took 3 bases from V and 1 from J, leaving 11 bases between them. CDR3 sequence reads: CASSPAGRGTDTQYF. CDR3 DNA sequence: TGTGCCAGCTCACCCGCAGGACGGGGCACAGATACGCAGTATTTT.

The V gene is TRBV11-2, the J gene TRBJ2-3; D may be TRBD1 or TRBD2 (5 bases each). The CDR3 has 14 residues. V gave up 4 bases and J gave up 2 bases, with 10 bases separating them. Germline CDR1 and CDR2: SGHAT and FQNNGV. CDR3 residues: CASSSTGLTDTQYF. In nucleotides, the CDR3 is TGTGCCAGCAGCTCCACGGGGCTCACAGATACGCAGTATTTT. Full variable domain (outside the CDR3, taken from reference TRBV11-2 and TRBJ2-3): EAGVAQSPRYKIIEKRQSVAFWCNPISGHATLYWYQQILGQGPKLLIQFQNNGVVDDSQLPKDRFSAERLKGVDSTLKIQPAKLEDSAVYLCASSSTGLTDTQYFGPGTRLTVL.

At least ten counts were recorded for this clonotype. The chain recombines TRBV19 with TRBJ1-5; no clear D. The CDR3 consists of 12 residues. Deletions cut 6 bases from V and 4 bases from J, with 7 bases between. Germline CDR1 LNHDA, CDR2 SQIVND (reference sequence). The CDR3 DNA follows: TGTGCCAGTAGGCCAGAAAATCAGCCCCAGCATTTT. This encodes CASRPENQPQHF. The full variable domain, with the rest looked up from reference TRBV19 and TRBJ1-5, is DGGITQSPKYLFRKEGQNVTLSCEQNLNHDAMYWYRQDPGQGLRLIYYSQIVNDFQKGDIAEGYSVSREKKESFPLTVTSAQKNPTAFYLCASRPENQPQHFGDGTRLSIL.